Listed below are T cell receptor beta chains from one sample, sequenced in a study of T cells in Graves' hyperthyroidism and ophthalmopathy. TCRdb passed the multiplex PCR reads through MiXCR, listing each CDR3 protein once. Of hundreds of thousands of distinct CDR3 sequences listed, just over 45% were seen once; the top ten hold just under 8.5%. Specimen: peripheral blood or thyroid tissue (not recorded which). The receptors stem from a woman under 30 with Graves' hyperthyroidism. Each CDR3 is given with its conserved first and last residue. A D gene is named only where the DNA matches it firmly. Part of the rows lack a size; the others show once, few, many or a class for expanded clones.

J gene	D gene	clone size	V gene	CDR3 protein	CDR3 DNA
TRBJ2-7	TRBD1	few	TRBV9	CASSKRDSSYEQYF	TGTGCCAGCAGTAAGAGGGACAGCTCCTACGAGCAGTACTTC
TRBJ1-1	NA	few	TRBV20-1	CSASKGARNTEAFF	TGCAGTGCTAGTAAAGGGGCTAGGAACACTGAAGCTTTCTTT
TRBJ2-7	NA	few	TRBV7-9	CASSRVVRPNSYEQYF	TGTGCCAGCAGTCGAGTGGTCCGGCCCAACTCCTACGAGCAGTACTTC
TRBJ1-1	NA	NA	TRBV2	CASSPFSSTEAFF	TGTGCCAGCAGTCCTTTTAGCTCCACTGAAGCTTTCTTT
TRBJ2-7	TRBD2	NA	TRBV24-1	CATSTTPGRGDYEQYF	TGTGCCACCAGTACAACGCCGGGCCGGGGGGATTACGAGCAGTACTTC
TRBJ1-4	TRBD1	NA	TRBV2	CASSEAGRGREKLFF	TGTGCCAGCAGTGAAGCAGGCAGGGGGCGCGAAAAACTGTTTTTT
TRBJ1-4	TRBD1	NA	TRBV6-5	CASSTTTGAAEKLFF	TGTGCCAGCAGTACGACCACAGGGGCTGCTGAAAAACTGTTTTTT
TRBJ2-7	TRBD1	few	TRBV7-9	CAWNAGTGTYEQYF	TGTGCGTGGAACGCCGGGACAGGTACCTACGAGCAGTACTTC
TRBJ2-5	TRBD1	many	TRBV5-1	CASSQPDRAPETQYF	TGCGCCAGCAGCCAACCGGACAGGGCACCCGAGACCCAGTACTTC
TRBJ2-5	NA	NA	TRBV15	CATSTRQFGTETQYF	TGTGCCACCAGCACCCGACAGTTTGGGACTGAGACCCAGTACTTC
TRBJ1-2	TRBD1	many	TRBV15	CATAGQGSLLYGYTF	TGTGCCACTGCGGGACAGGGGAGCCTCTTGTATGGCTACACCTTC
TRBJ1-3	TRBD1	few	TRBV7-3	CASSPDRGFTGNTIYF	TGTGCCAGCAGCCCGGACAGGGGGTTTACTGGAAACACCATATATTTT
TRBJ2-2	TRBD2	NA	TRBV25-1	CASSALGLAGGLANTGELFF	TGTGCCAGCAGTGCCTTGGGACTAGCGGGAGGGTTGGCGAACACCGGGGAGCTGTTTTTT
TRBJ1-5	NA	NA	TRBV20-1	CSASRGGDQPQHF	TGCAGTGCTAGCCGGGGGGGGGATCAGCCCCAGCATTTT
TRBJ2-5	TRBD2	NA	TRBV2	CASTKGLAGGSGETQYF	TGTGCCAGCACCAAGGGACTAGCGGGAGGAAGCGGAGAGACCCAGTACTTC
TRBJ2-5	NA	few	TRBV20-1	CSADKRARQETQYF	TGCAGTGCTGATAAACGGGCCCGCCAAGAGACCCAGTACTTC
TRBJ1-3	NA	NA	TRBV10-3	CAISVGGNTIYF	TGTGCCATCAGTGTAGGGGGGAACACCATATATTTT
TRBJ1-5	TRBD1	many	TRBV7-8	CASSDRGYSNQPQHF	TGTGCCAGCAGCGACAGGGGATATAGCAATCAGCCCCAGCATTTT
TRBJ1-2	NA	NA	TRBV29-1	CSQDYGYTF	TGCAGCCAGGACTATGGCTACACCTTC
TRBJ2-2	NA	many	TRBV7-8	CASSLLESGELFF	TGTGCCAGCAGCTTATTGGAATCCGGGGAGCTGTTTTTT
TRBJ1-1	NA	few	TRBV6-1	CARSDTEAFF	TGTGCCAGGTCAGACACTGAAGCTTTCTTT
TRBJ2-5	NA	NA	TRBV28	CASSTGGGRGETQYF	TGTGCCAGCAGCACAGGGGGGGGCAGGGGAGAGACCCAGTACTTC
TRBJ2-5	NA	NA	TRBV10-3	CAISSPARSGTQYF	TGTGCCATCAGTTCCCCAGCTCGGAGTGGGACCCAGTACTTC
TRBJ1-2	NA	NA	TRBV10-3	CAISESGRSHGYTF	TGTGCCATCAGTGAGTCGGGCAGGAGCCATGGCTACACCTTC
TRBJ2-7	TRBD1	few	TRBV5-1	CASSTGQGVGEQYF	TGCGCCAGCAGCACGGGACAGGGGGTAGGTGAGCAGTACTTC
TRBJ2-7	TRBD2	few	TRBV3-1	CASSQATSGSSYEQYF	TGTGCCAGCAGCCAAGCTACTAGCGGGAGCTCCTACGAGCAGTACTTC
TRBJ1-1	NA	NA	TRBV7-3	CASSLNPGGTEAFF	TGTGCCAGCAGCTTAAACCCGGGAGGCACTGAAGCTTTCTTT
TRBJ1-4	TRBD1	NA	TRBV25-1	CASSNRQGANEKLFF	TGTGCCAGCAGTAATCGACAGGGGGCTAATGAAAAACTGTTTTTT
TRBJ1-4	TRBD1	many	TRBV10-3	CAISERQGDEKLFF	TGTGCCATCAGTGAAAGACAGGGGGATGAAAAACTGTTTTTT
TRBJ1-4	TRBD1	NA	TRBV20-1	CSAEPDRGSTNEKLFF	TGCAGTGCTGAGCCGGACAGGGGTTCGACTAATGAAAAACTGTTTTTT
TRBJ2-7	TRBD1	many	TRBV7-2	CASSPGNTGAYEQYF	TGTGCCAGCAGCCCCGGGAATACAGGGGCCTACGAGCAGTACTTC
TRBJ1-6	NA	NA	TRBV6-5	CASSYSFSRSGPPSLHF	TGTGCCAGCAGTTACTCGTTCTCACGCTCTGGCCCCCCCTCCCTCCACTTT
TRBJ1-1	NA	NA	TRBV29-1	CSLEYTEAFF	TGCAGCCTAGAGTACACTGAAGCTTTCTTT
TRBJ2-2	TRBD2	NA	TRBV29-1	CSGGLAGATGELFF	TGCAGCGGGGGACTAGCGGGGGCGACCGGGGAGCTGTTTTTT
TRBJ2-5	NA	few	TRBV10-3	CAISESKSWLGETQYF	TGTGCCATCAGTGAGTCGAAAAGTTGGCTAGGGGAGACCCAGTACTTC
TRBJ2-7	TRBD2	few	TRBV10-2	CASWVSSGPYEQYF	TGCGCCAGCTGGGTGTCTAGCGGACCCTACGAGCAGTACTTC